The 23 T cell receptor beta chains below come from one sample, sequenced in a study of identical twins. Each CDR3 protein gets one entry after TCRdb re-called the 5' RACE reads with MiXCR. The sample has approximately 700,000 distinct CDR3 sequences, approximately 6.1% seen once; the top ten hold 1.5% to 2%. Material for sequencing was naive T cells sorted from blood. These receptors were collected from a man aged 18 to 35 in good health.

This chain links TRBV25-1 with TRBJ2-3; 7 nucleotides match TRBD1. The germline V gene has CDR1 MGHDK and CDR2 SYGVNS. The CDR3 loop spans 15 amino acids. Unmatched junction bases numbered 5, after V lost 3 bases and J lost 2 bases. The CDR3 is CASSDPGQITDTQYF. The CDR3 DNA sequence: TGTGCCAGCAGTGACCCGGGACAGATCACAGATACGCAGTATTTT.

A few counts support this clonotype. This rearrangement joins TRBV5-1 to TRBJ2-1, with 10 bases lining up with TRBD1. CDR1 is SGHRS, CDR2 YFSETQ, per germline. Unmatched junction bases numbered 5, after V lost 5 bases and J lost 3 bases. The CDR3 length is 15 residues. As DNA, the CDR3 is TGCGCCAGCAGGGCCGGGACAGGGGACTACAATGAGCAGTTCTTC. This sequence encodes CASRAGTGDYNEQFF.

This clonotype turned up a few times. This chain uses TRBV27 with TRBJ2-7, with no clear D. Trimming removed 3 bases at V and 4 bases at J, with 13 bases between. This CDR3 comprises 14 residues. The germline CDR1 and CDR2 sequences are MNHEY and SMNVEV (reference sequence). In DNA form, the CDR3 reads TGTGCCAGCAGTTTTTCCGGGCCCCTTTACGAGCAGTACTTC. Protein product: CASSFSGPLYEQYF.

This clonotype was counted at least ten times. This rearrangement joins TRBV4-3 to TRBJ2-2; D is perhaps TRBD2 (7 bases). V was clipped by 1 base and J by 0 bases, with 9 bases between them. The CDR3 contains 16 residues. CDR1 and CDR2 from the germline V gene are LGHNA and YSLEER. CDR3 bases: TGCGCCAGCAGCCAAGGGGGGGGCGCGAACACCGGGGAGCTGTTTTTT. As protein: CASSQGGGANTGELFF.

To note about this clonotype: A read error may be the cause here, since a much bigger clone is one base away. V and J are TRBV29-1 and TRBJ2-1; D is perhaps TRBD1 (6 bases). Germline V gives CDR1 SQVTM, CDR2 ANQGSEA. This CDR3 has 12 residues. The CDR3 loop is CSGGPFYKEQFF. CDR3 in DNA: TGCAGCGGGGGGCCTTTCTACAAAGAGCAGTTCTTC.

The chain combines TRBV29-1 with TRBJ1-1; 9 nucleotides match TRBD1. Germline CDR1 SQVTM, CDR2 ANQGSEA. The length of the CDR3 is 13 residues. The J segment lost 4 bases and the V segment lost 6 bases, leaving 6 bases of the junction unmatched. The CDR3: CSVPGDRATEAFF. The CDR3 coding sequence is TGCAGCGTCCCTGGGGACAGGGCCACTGAAGCTTTCTTT.

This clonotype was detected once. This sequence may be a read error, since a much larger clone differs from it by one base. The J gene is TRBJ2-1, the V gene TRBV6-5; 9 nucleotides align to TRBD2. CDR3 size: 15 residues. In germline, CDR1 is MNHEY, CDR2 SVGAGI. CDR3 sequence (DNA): TGTGCCAGCAGTTCTGGGACTAGCAGTCTCAATGAGCAGTCCTTC. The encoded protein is CASSSGTSSLNEQSF.

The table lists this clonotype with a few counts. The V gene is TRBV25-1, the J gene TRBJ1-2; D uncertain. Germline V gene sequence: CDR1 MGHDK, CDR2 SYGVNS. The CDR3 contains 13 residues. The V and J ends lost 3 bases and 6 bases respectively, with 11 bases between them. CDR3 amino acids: CASSDSSGDGYTF. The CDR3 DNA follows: TGTGCCAGCAGTGATAGTTCCGGGGATGGCTACACCTTC.

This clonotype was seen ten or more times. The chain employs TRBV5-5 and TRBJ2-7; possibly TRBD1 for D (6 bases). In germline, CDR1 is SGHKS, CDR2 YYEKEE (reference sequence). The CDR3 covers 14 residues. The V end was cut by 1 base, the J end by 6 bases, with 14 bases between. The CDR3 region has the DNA TGTGCCAGCAGCTTGTGGACAGCTTGGGCCGAGCAGTACTTC. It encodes CASSLWTAWAEQYF.

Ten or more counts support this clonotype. Here the CDR3 reads CASSQIEDRPTDTQYF. CDR3 nucleotides: TGCGCCAGCAGCCAAATCGAGGACCGTCCCACAGATACGCAGTATTTT. The rearrangement uses TRBV5-1 and TRBJ2-3, with D hard to call. V lost 4 bases to trimming and J lost 2 bases, with 17 bases between them. Germline lookup yields CDR1 SGHRS and CDR2 YFSETQ. The CDR3 is 16 residues long.

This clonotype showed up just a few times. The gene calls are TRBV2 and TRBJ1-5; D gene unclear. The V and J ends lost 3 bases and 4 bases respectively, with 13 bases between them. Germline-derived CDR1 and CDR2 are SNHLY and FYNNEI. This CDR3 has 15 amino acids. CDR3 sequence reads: CASSDLRGKNQPQHF. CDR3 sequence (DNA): TGTGCCAGCAGTGACCTTCGAGGGAAGAATCAGCCCCAGCATTTT.

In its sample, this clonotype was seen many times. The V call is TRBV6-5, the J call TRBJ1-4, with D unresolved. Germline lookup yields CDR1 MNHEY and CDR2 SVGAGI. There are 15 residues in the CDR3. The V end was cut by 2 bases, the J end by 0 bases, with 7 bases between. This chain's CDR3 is CASSYRSATNEKLFF. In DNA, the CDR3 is TGTGCCAGCAGTTACCGGTCGGCAACTAATGAAAAACTGTTTTTT.

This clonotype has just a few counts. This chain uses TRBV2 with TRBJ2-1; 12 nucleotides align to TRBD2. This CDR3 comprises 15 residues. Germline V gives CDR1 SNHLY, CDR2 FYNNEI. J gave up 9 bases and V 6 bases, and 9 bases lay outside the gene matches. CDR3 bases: TGTGCCAGCAGGATGACTAGCGGGAGCGGTAGTGAGCAGTTCTTC. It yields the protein CASRMTSGSGSEQFF.

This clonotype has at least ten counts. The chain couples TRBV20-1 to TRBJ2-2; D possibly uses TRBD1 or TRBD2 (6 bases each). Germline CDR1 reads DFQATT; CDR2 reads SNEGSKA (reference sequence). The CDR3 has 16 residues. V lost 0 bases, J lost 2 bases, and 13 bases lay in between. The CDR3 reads CSARDRRGTNTGELFF. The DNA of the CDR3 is TGCAGTGCTAGAGATCGACGCGGGACAAACACCGGGGAGCTGTTTTTT.

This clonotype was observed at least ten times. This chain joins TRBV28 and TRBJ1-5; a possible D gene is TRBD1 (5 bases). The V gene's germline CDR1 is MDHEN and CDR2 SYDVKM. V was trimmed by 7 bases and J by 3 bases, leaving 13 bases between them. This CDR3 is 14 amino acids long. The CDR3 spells CASISGTYNQPQHF. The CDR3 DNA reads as TGTGCCAGCATCTCCGGGACGTACAATCAGCCCCAGCATTTT.

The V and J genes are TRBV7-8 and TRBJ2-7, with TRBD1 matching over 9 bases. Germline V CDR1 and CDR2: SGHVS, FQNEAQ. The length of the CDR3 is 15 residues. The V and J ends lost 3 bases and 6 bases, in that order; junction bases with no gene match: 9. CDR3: CASSLSDRGHFEQYF. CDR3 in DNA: TGTGCCAGCAGCTTGTCGGACAGGGGACACTTCGAGCAGTACTTC.

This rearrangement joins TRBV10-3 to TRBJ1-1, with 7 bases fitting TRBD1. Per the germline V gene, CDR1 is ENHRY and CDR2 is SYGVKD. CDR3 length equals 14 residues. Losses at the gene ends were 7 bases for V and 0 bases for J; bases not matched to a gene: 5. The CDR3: CAITGTAMNTEAFF. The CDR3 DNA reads TGTGCCATCACTGGGACAGCCATGAACACTGAAGCTTTCTTT.

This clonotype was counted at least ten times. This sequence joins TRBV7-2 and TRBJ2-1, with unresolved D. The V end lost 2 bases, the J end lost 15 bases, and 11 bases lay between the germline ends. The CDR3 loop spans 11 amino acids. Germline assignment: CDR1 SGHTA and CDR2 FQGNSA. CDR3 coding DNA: TGTGCCAGCAGCTTATCGGCCCATCGGTTCTTC. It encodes CASSLSAHRFF.

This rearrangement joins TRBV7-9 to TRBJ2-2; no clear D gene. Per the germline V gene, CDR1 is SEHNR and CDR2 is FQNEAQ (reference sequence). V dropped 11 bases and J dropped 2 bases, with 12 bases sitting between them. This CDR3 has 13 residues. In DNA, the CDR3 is TGTGCCGTCAGTGGAACTAACACCGGGGAGCTGTTTTTT. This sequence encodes CAVSGTNTGELFF.

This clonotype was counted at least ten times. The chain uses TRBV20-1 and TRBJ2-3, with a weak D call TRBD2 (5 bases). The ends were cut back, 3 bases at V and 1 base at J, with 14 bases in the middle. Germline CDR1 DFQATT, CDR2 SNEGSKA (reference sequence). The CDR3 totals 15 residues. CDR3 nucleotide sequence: TGCAGTGCTAGGTCCCCGAGCGGACGCACAGATACGCAGTATTTT. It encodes CSARSPSGRTDTQYF.

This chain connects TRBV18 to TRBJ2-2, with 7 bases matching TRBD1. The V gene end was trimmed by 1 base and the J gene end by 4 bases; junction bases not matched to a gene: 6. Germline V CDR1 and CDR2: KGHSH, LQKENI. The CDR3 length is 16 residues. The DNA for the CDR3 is TGTGCCAGCTCACCACGTTGGGACAGCGGCACCGGGGAGCTGTTTTTT. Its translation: CASSPRWDSGTGELFF. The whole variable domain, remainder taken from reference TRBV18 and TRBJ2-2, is NAGVMQNPRHLVRRRGQEARLRCSPMKGHSHVYWYRQLPEEGLKFMVYLQKENIIDESGMPKERFSAEFPKEGPSILRIQQVVRGDSAAYFCASSPRWDSGTGELFFGEGSRLTVL.

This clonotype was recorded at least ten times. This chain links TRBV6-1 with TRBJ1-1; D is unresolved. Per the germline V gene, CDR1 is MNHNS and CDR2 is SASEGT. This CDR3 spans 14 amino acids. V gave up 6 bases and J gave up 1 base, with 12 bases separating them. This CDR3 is CASSRIPGNTEAFF. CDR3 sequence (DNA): TGTGCCAGCAGCCGAATTCCAGGGAACACTGAAGCTTTCTTT.

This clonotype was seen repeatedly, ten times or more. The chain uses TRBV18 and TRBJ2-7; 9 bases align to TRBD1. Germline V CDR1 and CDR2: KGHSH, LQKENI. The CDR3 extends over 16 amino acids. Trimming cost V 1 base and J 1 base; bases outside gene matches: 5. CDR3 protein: CASSPQSGTGSYEQYF. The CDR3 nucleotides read TGTGCCAGCTCACCACAATCCGGGACAGGGTCCTACGAGCAGTACTTC.